This T cell receptor (beta chain) was captured by sequencing in a study of a mutant IDH1 vaccine in newly diagnosed glioma. Study in general: The first vaccination came 4-6 weeks after radiotherapy alone, or with temozolomide cycles. Points from the study as a whole: The occurrence of vaccine-induced immune responses was seen in 90% to 95% of patients.

Described time point: week 11, during vaccination. One vaccine dose held 300 ug of mutant IDH1 20-mer peptide and came with topical imiquimod. The data were produced by immunoSEQ multiplex PCR, yet TCRdb's version contains in-frame clones alone and is incomplete. The sample records about 120,000 clones, about four fifths being singletons. On this clone itself: Its target is not known.

This sequence was found in a man between 40 and 49 years old with glioma. This specimen consisted of PBMCs, obtained from a glioma patient whose treatment included an IDH1 peptide vaccine.

CDR3 loop: CAWTLGTGASTDTQYF. The CDR3 coding sequence is TGTGCCTGGACTCTCGGGACAGGGGCTAGCACAGATACGCAGTATTTT. V gene TRBV30 combines with J gene TRBJ2-3; 10 bases fit TRBD1. V shed 4 bases, J shed 0 bases, and the junction held 7 bases outside the gene matches. Germline CDR1 and CDR2: GTSNPN and SVGIG (reference sequence). The CDR3 totals 16 residues.